The 6 T cell receptor beta chains in this list originate from one sample, sequenced in a study of neurological immune-mediated disorders. Each CDR3 protein is one row after TCRdb ran MiXCR on the 5' RACE reads. The table lists about 55,000 distinct CDR3 sequences, less than 5% of them singletons. Sample: PBMCs. These receptors were obtained from a man aged 50 or older with multiple sclerosis.

The table lists this clonotype with a few counts. This chain links TRBV10-2 with TRBJ2-3; D unresolved. Deletions cut 0 bases from V and 4 bases from J, with 5 bases between. The CDR3 has 13 residues. Germline loops: CDR1 WSHSY, CDR2 SAAADI. CDR3 sequence reads: CASSESPSDTQYF. The CDR3, as DNA: TGCGCCAGCAGTGAGTCCCCGTCAGATACGCAGTATTTT.

This clonotype was counted at least ten times. The chain uses TRBV20-1 and TRBJ1-6; 7 bases match TRBD1. Germline CDR1 is DFQATT and CDR2 is SNEGSKA (reference sequence). The CDR3 is 15 amino acids. J lost 4 bases, V lost 1 base, and 4 bases had no gene match. The CDR3 DNA reads TGCAGTGCTAGAGTTACGGGACAGTATAATTCACCCCTCCACTTT. Its protein product is CSARVTGQYNSPLHF.

The table lists this clonotype with many counts. The chain links TRBV7-6 to TRBJ2-2; possibly TRBD2 for D (5 bases). The V gene's germline CDR1 is SGHVS and CDR2 FNYEAQ. V lost 5 bases and J lost 7, with 29 bases in between. This CDR3 spans 19 amino acids. This CDR3 reads CASSRMAEGFVGVDGELFF. CDR3 DNA: TGTGCCAGCAGCCGCATGGCCGAGGGATTCGTAGGAGTGGACGGGGAGCTGTTTTTT.

On this clonotype: As the CDR3 is not closed by the conserved phenylalanine or tryptophan, this likely results from a read error. This rearrangement joins TRBV20-1 to TRBJ1-5, with TRBD1 as a possible D gene (6 bases). Germline-derived CDR1 and CDR2 are DFQATT and SNEGSKA (reference sequence). The V gene lost 7 bases and the J gene lost 0 bases, with 13 bases spanning the gap. This CDR3 has 14 residues. Here the CDR3 DNA reads TGCAGTGTAGCAGACAGGTATAGCAATCAGCCCCAGCATAAT. Encoded protein: CSVADRYSNQPQHN.

In this sample, this clonotype turned up many times. This chain links TRBV20-1 with TRBJ1-5, with no clear D. CDR3 size: 14 residues. CDR1 is DFQATT and CDR2 is SNEGSKA in the germline V gene (reference sequence). The ends were cut back, 6 bases at V and 0 bases at J, with 12 bases in the middle. In DNA form, the CDR3 reads TGCAGTGCCTTTGACCCTCTTAGCAATCAGCCCCAGCATTTT. It yields the protein CSAFDPLSNQPQHF.

This clonotype was counted ten times or more. J is TRBJ2-7 and V is TRBV4-1, with 10 bases matching TRBD1. CDR3 size: 15 residues. Germline lookup yields CDR1 MGHRA and CDR2 YSYEKL. Losses at the gene ends were 4 bases for V and 6 bases for J; bases not matched to a gene: 9. CDR3 sequence: CASSRAGTGAREQYF. In nucleotides, the CDR3 is TGCGCCAGCAGCCGGGCCGGGACAGGGGCACGCGAGCAGTACTTC.